This TCR beta chain was documented in a study of T cells after yellow fever vaccination. Study outcomes and limitations: Abundant bulk-population clonotypes could contaminate the FACS-sorted repertoires. Just a small share of clonotypes turned up in the CD4 compartment as well as the CD8 compartment. Most primary-vaccination clones recurred post-booster (roughly 96% CD4, about 87% CD8).

5'RACE template switching generated TCR cDNA, adding a universal primer site and UMIs. TCRdb re-derived calls from the 5' RACE reads in MiXCR, one entry per CDR3 protein. This table holds about 320,000 distinct CDR3 sequences, around 4.4% found once. Ten or more counts support this clonotype. The antigen remains unidentified. The CDR3 length is 14 residues. Germline V gene data show CDR1 as SEHNR and CDR2 as FQNEAQ (reference sequence). The ends were cut back, 3 bases at V and 10 bases at J, with 13 bases in the middle. The rearrangement links TRBV7-9 to TRBJ1-6, with TRBD1 as a possible D gene (6 bases). The TCR originated in a man between 18 and 29 years old who received the YFV17D yellow fever vaccine. Sequenced material: PBMCs, taken 15 days after the yellow fever booster vaccination. The chain's CDR3 is CASSLDSVGSPLHF. In DNA form, the CDR3 reads TGTGCCAGCAGCTTGGACAGCGTAGGCTCACCCCTCCACTTT.